This T cell receptor beta chain was found in a study of blood T cell repertoires in COVID-19. Study context: Acute and convalescent COVID-19 specimens originated in the United States, Italy and Spain. In each case, the material was cDNA or gDNA derived from T cells, B-cell-depleted T cells, or PBMCs.

CDR1 is MGHRA and CDR2 is YSYEKL in the germline V gene. The CDR3 is 14 amino acids. V was trimmed by 6 bases and J by 8 bases, leaving 14 bases between them. TCRdb's table, derived via immunoSEQ multiplex PCR, lists solely in-frame clones and lacks some. This sample has 120,000 to 150,000 clones; about 87% occur once, and the top ten carry approximately 2.5%. Seattle patients were enrolled during active infection and followed longitudinally. The sample comprised peripheral blood. The clonotype was recovered from a human donor with COVID-19, enrolled during active disease. The donor label of this sample is uncertain. The chain links TRBV4-1 to TRBJ1-6; possible D gene TRBD1, 6 bases. The CDR3 spells CASRPWQGYSPLHF. The CDR3 DNA reads as TGCGCCAGCAGACCTTGGCAGGGGTATTCACCCCTCCACTTT.